Listed below are T cell receptor beta chains from one sample, sequenced in a study of T-cell memory formation after mild COVID-19. TCRdb reprocessed the 5' RACE reads via MiXCR and lists one record per CDR3 protein. In the table there are 400,000 to 500,000 distinct CDR3 sequences, 24% of which are singletons. The material sequenced was PBMCs or a T cell subset sorted from them (not recorded which). The source is an adult woman who had mild COVID-19 (a few samples of this study predate the infection). Cell type and time point are not known. The CDR3 runs from the conserved cysteine through the conserved F or W. A D gene is named only where the DNA matches it firmly. Clone sizes are given selectively: once, few, many, or a class where the clone is expanded.

D gene	clone size	V gene	J gene	CDR3 DNA	CDR3 protein
-	-	TRBV12-3/TRBV12-4	TRBJ1-1	TGTGCCAGCAGTAACACCGCAGGGGCTTTCTTT	CASSNTAGAFF
-	few	TRBV7-7	TRBJ2-6	TGTGCTAGCAGCTTAGGAACCTCTGGGGCCAACGTCCTGACTTTC	CASSLGTSGANVLTF
-	-	TRBV4-1	TRBJ2-2	TGCGCCAGCAGCCTAACAGGGTCGGGGGACACCGGGGAGCTGTTTTTT	CASSLTGSGDTGELFF
-	many	TRBV6-5	TRBJ2-3	TGTGCCAGCAGTCCTCAGGGAGCGAGCACAGATACGCAGTATTTT	CASSPQGASTDTQYF
TRBD1	-	TRBV5-1	TRBJ2-5	TGCGCCACCCAATCGACAGGGGGGCAAGAGACCCAGTACTTC	CATQSTGGQETQYF
TRBD2	-	TRBV15	TRBJ2-1	TGTGCCACCAGCAGAGTAGCGGGAGGGAATAATGAGCAGTTCTTC	CATSRVAGGNNEQFF
-	-	TRBV3-1	TRBJ1-1	TGTGCCAGCAGCCATGTCGGCTTTCCGAACACTGAAGCTTTCTTT	CASSHVGFPNTEAFF
-	few	TRBV30	TRBJ2-7	TGTGCCTGGAGGGTACCCTGGGCCCACGAGCAGTACTTC	CAWRVPWAHEQYF
-	few	TRBV5-1	TRBJ2-3	TGCGCCAGCAGCTTGGACCTCGCAGATACGCAGTATTTT	CASSLDLADTQYF
TRBD2	-	TRBV20-1	TRBJ2-7	TGCAGTGCTAGGGCCGGGACTAGCGGGATGAAAGAGCAGTACTTC	CSARAGTSGMKEQYF
-	-	TRBV12-3/TRBV12-4	TRBJ1-2	TGTGCCAGCAGTCCCGACGCGGTGGCTGGCTACACCTTC	CASSPDAVAGYTF
-	-	TRBV7-3	TRBJ2-2	TGTGCCAGCAGCGCCGGGAAGGACGGGGAGCTGTTTTTT	CASSAGKDGELFF
TRBD2	few	TRBV6-5	TRBJ2-7	TGTGCCAGCAGTTGGACTAGCGGGAACTACGAGCAGTACTTC	CASSWTSGNYEQYF
TRBD2	-	TRBV7-8	TRBJ2-3	TGTGCCAGCAGCACACTAGCGGGGGGCCCTTATAGCACAGATACGCAGTATTTT	CASSTLAGGPYSTDTQYF